This is a list of T cell receptor beta chains from one sample in a study of blood T cell repertoires in COVID-19. TCRdb's table, derived via immunoSEQ multiplex PCR, lists solely in-frame clones and lacks some. The sample consists of about 210,000 clones, 75% to 85% of them appearing once. The sequenced material came from peripheral blood. These TCRs come from a woman in her seventies with COVID-19, enrolled during active disease. The CDR3 runs from the conserved cysteine through the conserved F or W. The D gene is left open where the match is weak. Rows may omit the clone size; those that give it use once, few, many or a size class.

V gene	clone size	J gene	D gene	CDR3 length	CDR3 protein	CDR3 DNA
TRBV11-2	.	TRBJ2-5	TRBD1	14	CASSWTGLSETQYF	TGTGCCAGCAGCTGGACAGGGTTATCTGAGACCCAGTACTTC
TRBV6-5	.	TRBJ1-6	TRBD1	15	CASSITGVAQFSLHF	TGTGCCAGCAGTATAACAGGGGTCGCTCAGTTTTCCCTCCACTTT
TRBV12-5	.	TRBJ2-1	TRBD2	16	CASGFPLGAGGDEQFF	TGTGCTAGTGGTTTCCCCTTGGGAGCGGGAGGGGATGAGCAGTTCTTC
TRBV7-2	.	TRBJ1-2	.	15	CASSLVVSGNNGYTF	TGTGCCAGCAGCTTAGTGGTTTCAGGGAATAACGGCTACACCTTC
TRBV9	.	TRBJ1-2	TRBD1	13	CASSLGQTYGYTF	TGTGCCAGCAGCCTGGGACAGACCTATGGCTACACCTTC
TRBV5-4	.	TRBJ2-2	.	14	CASSLVKNTGELFF	TGTGCCAGCAGCTTGGTTAAGAACACCGGGGAGCTGTTTTTT
TRBV5-4	.	TRBJ2-3	TRBD2	15	CASSLGGGDTDTQYF	TGTGCCAGCAGCTTGGGTGGGGGGGACACAGATACGCAGTATTTT
TRBV7-9	.	TRBJ2-3	TRBD2	19	CASSSGLAGGSVGTDTQYF	TGTGCCAGCAGCTCGGGACTAGCGGGGGGAAGCGTGGGCACAGATACGCAGTATTTT
TRBV18	.	TRBJ1-6	.	13	CASEGEGGSPLHF	TGTGCCAGCGAGGGGGAGGGTGGCTCACCCCTCCACTTT
TRBV10-3	.	TRBJ2-7	TRBD2	14	CAISEGLARSEQYF	TGTGCCATCAGTGAGGGACTAGCTAGAAGTGAGCAGTACTTC
TRBV15	.	TRBJ2-3	TRBD2	15	CATSRVGLATDTQYF	TGTGCCACCAGCAGAGTGGGACTAGCGACAGATACGCAGTATTTT
TRBV5-1	.	TRBJ2-1	TRBD2	14	CASSPGLVGNEQFF	TGCGCCAGCAGCCCCGGACTAGTGGGTAATGAGCAGTTCTTC
TRBV7-2	.	TRBJ1-3	TRBD1	17	CASSLGTGDRSGNTIYF	TGTGCCAGCAGCTTAGGGACAGGGGACCGCTCTGGAAACACCATATATTTT
TRBV25-1	.	TRBJ1-2	TRBD1	17	CASSGTGTGGDINGYTF	TGTGCCAGCAGTGGGACCGGGACAGGGGGTGATATAAATGGCTACACCTTC
TRBV9	.	TRBJ1-5	.	15	CASSVTGLLNQPQHF	TGTGCCAGCAGCGTTACAGGGCTCTTGAATCAGCCCCAGCATTTT
TRBV6-4	.	TRBJ1-5	.	15	CASSWSAGDNQPQHF	TGTGCCAGCAGTTGGTCGGCAGGGGACAATCAGCCCCAGCATTTT
TRBV5-6	.	TRBJ2-7	TRBD2	14	CASSAVAGKGEQYF	TGTGCCAGCAGCGCCGTAGCGGGAAAAGGGGAGCAGTACTTC
TRBV27	.	TRBJ1-4	.	14	CASSFAATNEKLFF	TGTGCCAGCAGTTTTGCAGCAACTAATGAAAAACTGTTTTTT
TRBV12-3/TRBV12-4	.	TRBJ1-1	.	12	CASTIGGTEAFF	TGTGCCAGCACCATAGGGGGAACTGAAGCTTTCTTT
TRBV6-5	.	TRBJ2-1	TRBD2	14	CASGRLAYYNEQFF	TGTGCCAGCGGGCGACTAGCCTACTACAATGAGCAGTTCTTC
TRBV11-3	.	TRBJ2-1	.	14	CASSLAPEDLEQFF	TGTGCCAGCAGCTTAGCACCCGAGGATTTGGAGCAGTTCTTC
TRBV19	few	TRBJ1-2	.	14	CASSGGQSTYGYTF	TGTGCCAGTAGTGGGGGACAATCAACCTATGGCTACACCTTC
TRBV18	.	TRBJ1-1	.	11	CASSPRIEAFF	TGTGCCAGCTCACCACGTATTGAAGCTTTCTTT
TRBV7-2	.	TRBJ2-7	TRBD2	15	CASSVRLAGAEEQYF	TGTGCCAGCAGCGTTAGACTAGCGGGGGCGGAAGAGCAGTACTTC
TRBV29-1	.	TRBJ1-2	.	15	CSVEVGQASLYGYTF	TGCAGCGTTGAAGTGGGGCAGGCCTCCCTCTATGGCTACACCTTC
TRBV11-2	.	TRBJ2-1	TRBD2	17	CASRRGGGREAYNEQFF	TGTGCCAGCAGGCGCGGGGGTGGCAGGGAGGCCTACAATGAGCAGTTCTTC
TRBV18	.	TRBJ1-3	.	14	CASSPPHSGNTIYF	TGTGCCAGCTCACCACCTCACTCTGGAAACACCATATATTTT
TRBV11-2	.	TRBJ1-6	.	13	CASSLEAKYALHF	TGTGCCAGCAGCTTAGAAGCAAAGTACGCCCTCCACTTT
TRBV24-1	.	TRBJ2-1	TRBD2	17	CATSGTSGGSSYNEQFF	TGTGCCACCAGTGGCACTAGCGGGGGGAGCTCCTACAATGAGCAGTTCTTC
TRBV19	.	TRBJ2-1	.	16	CASTRGGESSYNEQFF	TGTGCCAGTACAAGGGGCGGGGAGAGCTCCTACAATGAGCAGTTCTTC
TRBV2	.	TRBJ2-1	TRBD2	14	CATLSGGRYNEQFF	TGTGCCACATTAAGCGGGGGGCGCTACAATGAGCAGTTCTTC
TRBV19	.	TRBJ1-2	.	9	CAAGEGYTF	TGCGCAGCTGGAGAGGGCTACACCTTC
TRBV19	.	TRBJ2-3	TRBD1	17	CASSKLPQGARTDTQYF	TGTGCCAGTAGTAAACTACCACAGGGGGCCAGGACAGATACGCAGTATTTT
TRBV7-9	.	TRBJ2-1	TRBD1	15	CASSLTGTGRGEQFF	TGTGCCAGCAGCCTAACCGGGACAGGGAGGGGTGAGCAGTTCTTC
TRBV29-1	.	TRBJ1-2	.	12	CSVPTPGVGYTF	TGCAGCGTCCCTACCCCAGGGGTCGGCTACACCTTC
TRBV4-1	.	TRBJ2-5	.	13	CASSLSRGETQYF	TGCGCCAGCAGCCTATCAAGAGGCGAGACCCAGTACTTC
TRBV6-6	few	TRBJ1-4	TRBD1	15	CASSYSGQVNEKLFF	TGTGCCAGCAGTTACTCCGGACAGGTCAATGAAAAACTGTTTTTT
TRBV7-6	.	TRBJ2-7	TRBD2	15	CASSPLGGGRYEQYF	TGTGCCAGCAGCCCGCTCGGGGGGGGGAGGTACGAGCAGTACTTC
TRBV2	.	TRBJ2-1	TRBD2	14	CASSDGLAFPEQFF	TGTGCCAGCAGTGACGGACTAGCCTTTCCTGAGCAGTTCTTC
TRBV6-5	.	TRBJ2-7	TRBD2	15	CASRSSGGSSYEQYF	TGTGCCAGCAGATCAAGCGGGGGGAGCTCCTACGAGCAGTACTTC
TRBV5-4	.	TRBJ2-1	.	15	CASSLTSGTYNEQFF	TGTGCCAGCAGCTTGACCTCAGGTACCTACAATGAGCAGTTCTTC
TRBV5-4	.	TRBJ1-1	TRBD1	16	CASSYDRGAPNTEAFF	TGTGCCAGCAGCTACGACAGGGGGGCTCCGAACACTGAAGCTTTCTTT
TRBV19	many	TRBJ2-7	TRBD1	14	CASSPRGQGGEQYF	TGTGCCAGTAGTCCTAGGGGACAGGGAGGCGAGCAGTACTTC
TRBV7-9	.	TRBJ1-3	.	15	CASSLGQHRGNTIYF	TGTGCCAGCAGCTTAGGACAGCATCGTGGAAACACCATATATTTT
TRBV6-1	.	TRBJ2-5	TRBD1	16	CASSEALQGARETQYF	TGTGCCAGCAGTGAAGCGCTACAGGGGGCACGGGAGACCCAGTACTTC
TRBV27	.	TRBJ1-2	.	13	CASSRQSYYGYTF	TGTGCCAGCAGTCGACAGTCCTACTATGGCTACACCTTC
TRBV28	.	TRBJ2-3	TRBD1	13	CATRTGGSDTQYF	TGTGCCACCCGTACAGGGGGCTCAGATACGCAGTATTTT
TRBV5-6	few	TRBJ1-2	.	16	CASSWTLAAGAYGYTF	TGTGCCAGCAGCTGGACCTTGGCAGCAGGGGCCTATGGCTACACCTTC
TRBV5-4	.	TRBJ1-2	.	13	CASSFEPLNGYTF	TGTGCCAGCAGCTTTGAGCCTCTAAACGGCTACACCTTC
TRBV4-2	few	TRBJ1-3	TRBD1	17	CASSQVTGGAGVNTIYF	TGTGCCAGCAGCCAAGTGACAGGGGGCGCCGGCGTGAACACCATATATTTT
TRBV28	.	TRBJ1-3	.	13	CASSPSSGNTIYF	TGTGCCAGCAGCCCATCCTCTGGAAACACCATATATTTT
TRBV7-9	few	TRBJ1-2	.	12	CASSLEVAGYTF	TGTGCCAGCAGCTTAGAGGTAGCCGGCTACACCTTC
TRBV19	.	TRBJ1-2	.	16	CASSISGVRFNYGYTF	TGTGCCAGTAGTATTTCGGGGGTTCGGTTTAACTATGGCTACACCTTC
TRBV30	.	TRBJ2-5	TRBD2	14	CAWRGAGGQETQYF	TGTGCCTGGAGGGGAGCGGGAGGGCAAGAGACCCAGTACTTC
TRBV9	.	TRBJ2-7	TRBD1	13	CASSRGTIYEQYF	TGTGCCAGCTCCAGGGGGACAATATACGAGCAGTACTTC
TRBV29-1	.	TRBJ1-2	TRBD1	12	CSVRTTGGGYTF	TGCAGCGTGCGTACGACAGGGGGTGGCTACACCTTC
TRBV11-3	.	TRBJ2-2	.	15	CASSFGGRDTGELFF	TGTGCCAGCAGTTTCGGGGGGCGTGACACCGGGGAGCTGTTTTTT
TRBV7-3	.	TRBJ1-1	.	15	CASSLWGVPNTEAFF	TGTGCCAGCAGCTTGTGGGGGGTACCCAACACTGAAGCTTTCTTT
TRBV7-9	.	TRBJ2-7	.	14	CASSLEGALYEQYF	TGTGCCAGCAGCTTAGAAGGGGCCCTCTACGAGCAGTACTTC